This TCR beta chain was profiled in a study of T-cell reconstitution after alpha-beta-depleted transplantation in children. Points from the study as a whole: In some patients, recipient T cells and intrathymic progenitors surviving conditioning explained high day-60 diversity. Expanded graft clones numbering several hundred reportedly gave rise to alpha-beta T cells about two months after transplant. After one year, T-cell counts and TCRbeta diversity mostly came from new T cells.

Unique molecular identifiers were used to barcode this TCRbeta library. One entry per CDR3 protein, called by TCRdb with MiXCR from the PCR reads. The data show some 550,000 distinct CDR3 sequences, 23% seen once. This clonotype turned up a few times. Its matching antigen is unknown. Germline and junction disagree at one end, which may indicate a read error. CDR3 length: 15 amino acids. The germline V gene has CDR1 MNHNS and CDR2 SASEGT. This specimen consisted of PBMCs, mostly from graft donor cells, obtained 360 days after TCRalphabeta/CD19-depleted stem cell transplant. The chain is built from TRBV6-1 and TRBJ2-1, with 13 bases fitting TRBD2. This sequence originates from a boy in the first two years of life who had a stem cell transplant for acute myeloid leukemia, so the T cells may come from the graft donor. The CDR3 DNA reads TGTGCCAGCGGTGACCGACTAGCGGGGGGAGGTGAGCAGTTCTTC. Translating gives CASGDRLAGGGEQFF.